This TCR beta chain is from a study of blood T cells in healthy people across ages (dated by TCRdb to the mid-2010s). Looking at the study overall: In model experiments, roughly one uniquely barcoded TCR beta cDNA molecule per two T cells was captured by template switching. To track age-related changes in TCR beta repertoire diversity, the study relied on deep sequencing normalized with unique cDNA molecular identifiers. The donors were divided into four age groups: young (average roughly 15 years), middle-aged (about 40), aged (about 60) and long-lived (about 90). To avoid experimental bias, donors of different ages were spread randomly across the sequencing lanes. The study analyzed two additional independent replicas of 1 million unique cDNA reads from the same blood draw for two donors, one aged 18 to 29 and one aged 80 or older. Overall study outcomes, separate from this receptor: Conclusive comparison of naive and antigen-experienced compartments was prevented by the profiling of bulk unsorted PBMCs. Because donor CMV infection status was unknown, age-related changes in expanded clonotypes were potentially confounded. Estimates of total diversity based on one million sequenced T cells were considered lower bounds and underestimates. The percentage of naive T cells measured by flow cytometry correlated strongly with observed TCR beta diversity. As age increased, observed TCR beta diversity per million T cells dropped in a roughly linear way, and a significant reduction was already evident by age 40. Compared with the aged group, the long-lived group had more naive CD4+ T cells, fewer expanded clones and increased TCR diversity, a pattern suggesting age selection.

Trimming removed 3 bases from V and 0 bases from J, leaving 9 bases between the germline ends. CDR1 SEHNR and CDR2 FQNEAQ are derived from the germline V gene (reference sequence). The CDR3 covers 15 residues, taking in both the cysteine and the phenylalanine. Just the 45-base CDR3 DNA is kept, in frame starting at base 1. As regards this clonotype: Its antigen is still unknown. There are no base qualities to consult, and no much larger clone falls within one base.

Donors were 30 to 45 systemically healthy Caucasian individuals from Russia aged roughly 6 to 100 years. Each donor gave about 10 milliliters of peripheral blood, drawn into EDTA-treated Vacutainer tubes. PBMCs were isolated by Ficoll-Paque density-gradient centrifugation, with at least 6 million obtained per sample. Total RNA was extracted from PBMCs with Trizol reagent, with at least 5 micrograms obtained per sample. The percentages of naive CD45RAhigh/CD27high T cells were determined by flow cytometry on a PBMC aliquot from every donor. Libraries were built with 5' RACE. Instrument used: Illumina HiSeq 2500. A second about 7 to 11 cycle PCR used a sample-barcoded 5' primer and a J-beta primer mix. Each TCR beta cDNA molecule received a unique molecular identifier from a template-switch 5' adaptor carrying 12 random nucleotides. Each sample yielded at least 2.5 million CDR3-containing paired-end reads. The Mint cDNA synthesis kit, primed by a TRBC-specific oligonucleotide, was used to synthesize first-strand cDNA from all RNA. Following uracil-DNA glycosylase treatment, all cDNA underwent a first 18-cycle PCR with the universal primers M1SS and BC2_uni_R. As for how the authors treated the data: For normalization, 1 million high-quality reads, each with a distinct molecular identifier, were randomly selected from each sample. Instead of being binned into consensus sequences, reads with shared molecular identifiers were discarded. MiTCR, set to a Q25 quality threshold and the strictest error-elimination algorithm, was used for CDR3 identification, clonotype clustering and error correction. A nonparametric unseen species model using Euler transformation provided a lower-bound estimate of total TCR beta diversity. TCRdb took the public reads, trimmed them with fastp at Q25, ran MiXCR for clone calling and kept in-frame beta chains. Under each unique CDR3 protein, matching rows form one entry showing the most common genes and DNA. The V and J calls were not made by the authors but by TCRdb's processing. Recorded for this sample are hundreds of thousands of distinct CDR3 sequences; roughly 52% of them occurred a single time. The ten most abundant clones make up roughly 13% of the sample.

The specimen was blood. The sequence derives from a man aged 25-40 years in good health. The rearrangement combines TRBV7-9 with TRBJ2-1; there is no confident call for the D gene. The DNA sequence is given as TGTGCCAGCAGCTTGGTCAGGATCTCCTACAATGAGCAGTTCTTC. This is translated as CASSLVRISYNEQFF.